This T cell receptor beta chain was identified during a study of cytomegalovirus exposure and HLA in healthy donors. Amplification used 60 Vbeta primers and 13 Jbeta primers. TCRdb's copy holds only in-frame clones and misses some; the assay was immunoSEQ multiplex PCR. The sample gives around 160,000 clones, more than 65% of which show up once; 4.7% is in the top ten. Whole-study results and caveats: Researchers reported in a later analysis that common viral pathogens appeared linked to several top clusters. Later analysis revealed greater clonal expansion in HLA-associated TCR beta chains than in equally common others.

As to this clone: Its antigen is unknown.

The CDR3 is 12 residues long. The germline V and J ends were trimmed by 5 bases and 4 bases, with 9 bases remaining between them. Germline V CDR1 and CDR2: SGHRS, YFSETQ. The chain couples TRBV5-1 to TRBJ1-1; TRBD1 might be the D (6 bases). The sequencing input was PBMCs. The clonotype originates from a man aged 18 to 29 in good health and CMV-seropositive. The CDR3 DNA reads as TGCGCCAGCAGTTTGACAGGCACTGAAGCTTTCTTT. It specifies CASSLTGTEAFF.